This TCR beta chain was identified in a study of CD8 T cells in Susac syndrome. Study summary: Sequencing included Susac syndrome patients, about six of them with active disease and roughly eight in remission. Patients with Susac syndrome were therapy-naive, on corticosteroids, or on intravenous immunoglobulin alone at blood draw.

Remarks on this clonotype: Its antigen is not identified.

Random hexamers were used to reverse transcribe an amount of about 0.45 to 1 ug RNA. The authors amplified TCR beta CDR3 across 54 Vbeta and 13 Jbeta using immunoSEQ multiplex PCR. MiXCR, applied by TCRdb to the immunoSEQ multiplex PCR reads, yields one record per CDR3 protein. This table has about 190,000 distinct CDR3 sequences, roughly 94% appearing once. The CDR3 length is 16 residues. The germline V gene has CDR1 SGDLS and CDR2 YYNGEE. J was trimmed by 9 bases and V by 3 bases; bases with no gene match: 12. Study-level findings and limits: It was acknowledged by the study that relatively few individuals were included in its TCR sequencing and HLA analysis.

The sequence came from a human donor with Susac syndrome. The J gene is TRBJ2-1, the V gene TRBV9, with 10 bases lining up with TRBD2. The sample comprised CD8+ T cells from PBMCs. The DNA for the CDR3 is TGTGCCAGCAGCGCAAGCGGGGGGGCTACCCCCCTTGAGCAGTTCTTC. Translating it yields CASSASGGATPLEQFF.